These 12 T cell receptor beta chains originate from one sample sequenced in a study of cytomegalovirus exposure and HLA in healthy donors. Use of 60 Vbeta and 13 Jbeta primers characterized the PCR. Assay: immunoSEQ multiplex PCR; the TCRdb copy retains only in-frame clones and omits some. The listing contains roughly 200,000 clones. The sample was PBMCs. The origin of the receptors is a girl aged 2-9 years in good health and CMV-seropositive.

The rearrangement joins TRBV7-8 to TRBJ2-2, with D maybe TRBD1 (5 bases). This CDR3 region has 14 residues. CDR1 and CDR2 from the germline V gene are SGHVS and FQNEAQ. Trimming stripped 5 bases from V and 7 bases from J, with 14 bases between. The DNA of the CDR3 is TGTGCCAGCAGCCTCTTAACAGGTGGCGGGGAGCTGTTTTTT. It translates to CASSLLTGGGELFF.

The chain employs TRBV18 and TRBJ1-2, with D possibly TRBD1 on 5 matching bases. Germline CDR1 reads KGHSH; CDR2 reads LQKENI. V was shortened by 5 bases and J by 7 bases, with 23 bases between the two germline ends. The CDR3 is 16 residues long. For the CDR3, the DNA is TGTGCCAGCTCATCGACGACGACCTCAGGGATGGGTGGCTACACCTTC. Translated, it gives CASSSTTTSGMGGYTF.

This rearrangement joins TRBV5-6 to TRBJ1-1; D ambiguous. The germline V and J ends were trimmed by 7 bases and 0 bases, with 7 bases remaining between them. Per germline, CDR1 SGHDT and CDR2 YYEEEE. The CDR3 has 12 residues. The CDR3 is CASATLNTEAFF. CDR3 in DNA: TGTGCCAGCGCAACACTGAACACTGAAGCTTTCTTT. The complete variable domain, with remaining parts taken from reference TRBV5-6 and TRBJ1-1, reads DAGVTQSPTHLIKTRGQQVTLRCSPKSGHDTVSWYQQALGQGPQFIFQYYEEEERQRGNFPDRFSGHQFPNYSSELNVNALLLGDSALYLCASATLNTEAFFGQGTRLTVV.

CDR3 DNA: TGTGCCAGCAGATCTCTAGACAGAGCTAACTATGGCTACACCTTC. Translation: CASRSLDRANYGYTF. The chain uses TRBV2 and TRBJ1-2, with a weak D call TRBD1 (5 bases). CDR1 is SNHLY, CDR2 FYNNEI, per germline. The ends were cut back, 6 bases at V and 0 bases at J, with 14 bases in the middle. The CDR3 totals 15 residues. The full variable domain, rest sourced from reference TRBV2 and TRBJ1-2, is EPEVTQTPSHQVTQMGQEVILRCVPISNHLYFYWYRQILGQKVEFLVSFYNNEISEKSEIFDDQFSVERPDGSNFTLKIRSTKLEDSAMYFCASRSLDRANYGYTFGSGTRLTVV.

The J gene is TRBJ1-2, the V gene TRBV2, with 7 bases fitting TRBD1. The germline V gene has CDR1 SNHLY and CDR2 FYNNEI. The CDR3 sequence is 13 residues long. After removal of 4 bases from V and 3 bases from J, the junction contained 2 bases not matched to a gene. In DNA form, the CDR3 reads TGTGCCAGCAGTGGCAGGGGGGACTATGGCTACACCTTC. As protein: CASSGRGDYGYTF.

V usage is TRBV5-5 and J usage is TRBJ2-1, with D perhaps matching TRBD1 (5 bases). The germline CDR1 and CDR2 sequences are SGHKS and YYEKEE (reference sequence). The V end lost 0 bases, the J end lost 10 bases, and 17 bases lay between the germline ends. This CDR3 comprises 15 residues. CDR3 amino acids: CASSLGGGETIEQFF. For the CDR3, the DNA is TGTGCCAGCAGCTTGGGGGGCGGCGAAACTATAGAGCAGTTCTTC.

The rearrangement links TRBV9 to TRBJ1-3; TRBD1 is a possible D gene (5 bases). The CDR3 is 15 residues long. V shed 3 bases and J shed 0 bases, with 10 bases lying between them. Germline CDR1 and CDR2: SGDLS and YYNGEE. The CDR3 loop is CASSGRAPSGNTIYF. The CDR3 nucleotides are TGTGCCAGCAGCGGCAGGGCCCCCTCTGGAAACACCATATATTTT.

The rearrangement links TRBV6-1 to TRBJ1-1; D remains unclear. The V end lost 2 bases, the J end lost 10 bases, and 14 bases lay between the germline ends. Germline V gene sequence: CDR1 MNHNS, CDR2 SASEGT. The CDR3 runs 13 residues. The CDR3 nucleotides read TGTGCCAGCAGTGAAACGATAGAGGGCGGAGCTTTCTTT. Protein: CASSETIEGGAFF.

This chain's CDR3 is CASSNRTSANEQFF. The CDR3 region has the DNA TGTGCCAGCAGTAACCGGACTAGCGCCAATGAGCAGTTCTTC. This chain uses TRBV27 with TRBJ2-1, with 9 bases fitting TRBD2. J was trimmed by 6 bases and V by 5 bases; bases with no gene match: 5. This CDR3 is 14 amino acids long. CDR1 MNHEY and CDR2 SMNVEV come from the germline V gene (reference sequence).

The chain couples TRBV5-1 to TRBJ2-7; the match to TRBD2 covers 9 bases. Germline CDR1 reads SGHRS; CDR2 reads YFSETQ. The CDR3 has 15 amino acids. J gave up 2 bases and V 5 bases, and 8 bases lay outside the gene matches. The CDR3 is CASRGGGRAPYEQYF. CDR3 sequence (DNA): TGCGCCAGCAGGGGAGGCGGGAGGGCCCCCTACGAGCAGTACTTC.

This sequence joins TRBV25-1 and TRBJ2-5, with TRBD2 as a possible D gene (7 bases). The CDR3 totals 12 residues. The germline V and J ends were trimmed by 9 bases and 5 bases, with 13 bases remaining between them. CDR1 is MGHDK and CDR2 is SYGVNS in the germline V gene. In DNA, the CDR3 is TGTGCCAGTGCCGGGGGGCGGGAGACCCAGTACTTC. Translated: CASAGGRETQYF. The variable domain in full, with the rest retrieved from reference TRBV25-1 and TRBJ2-5, is EADIYQTPRYLVIGTGKKITLECSQTMGHDKMYWYQQDPGMELHLIHYSYGVNSTEKGDLSSESTVSRIRTEHFPLTLESARPSHTSQYLCASAGGRETQYFGPGTRLLVL.

This rearrangement joins TRBV30 to TRBJ2-5; TRBD1 agrees at 11 bases. V shed 4 bases, J shed 5 bases, and the junction held 6 bases outside the gene matches. Germline V gene lookup returns CDR1 GTSNPN and CDR2 SVGIG (reference sequence). This CDR3 region has 14 residues. CDR3 amino acids: CAWTGQGAQETQYF. The CDR3 nucleotides read TGTGCCTGGACCGGACAGGGGGCGCAGGAGACCCAGTACTTC.